These 13 T cell receptor beta chains were all obtained from the same sample, sequenced in a study of Graves' ophthalmopathy and Graves' hyperthyroidism. Investigators amplified TCR beta CDR3 regions from RNA transcripts. Scientists carried out first-round RT-PCR using HTBI primers and then a second-round multiplex PCR. Via MiXCR, TCRdb re-called the multiplex PCR reads, giving one row per CDR3 protein. The sample holds about 480,000 distinct CDR3 sequences; around 14% are singletons and the top ten take roughly 10%. The specimen was blood. Receptors were obtained from a woman aged 30 to 39 with Graves' ophthalmopathy.

The sample holds a few counts of this clonotype. J is TRBJ2-7 and V is TRBV12-3 or TRBV12-4, with 7 bases fitting TRBD1. Trimming cost V 4 bases and J 2 bases; bases outside gene matches: 8. The length of the CDR3 is 15 residues. CDR3 protein: CASSYRQGRAYEQYF. CDR3 in DNA: TGTGCCAGCAGTTATCGACAGGGAAGGGCCTACGAGCAGTACTTC.

This clonotype occurred a few times. This chain connects TRBV11-2 to TRBJ1-1; possible D gene TRBD1, 5 bases. The CDR3 is made up of 15 amino acids. Trimming took 5 bases from V and 0 from J, leaving 13 bases between them. The V gene's germline CDR1 is SGHAT and CDR2 FQNNGV. DNA for the CDR3: TGTGCCAGCAGCGCCACCGGGACGATGAACACTGAAGCTTTCTTT. Translating it yields CASSATGTMNTEAFF.

This clonotype turned up a few times. The J gene is TRBJ1-1, the V gene TRBV30; the match to TRBD1 covers 8 bases. The V gene end was trimmed by 0 bases and the J gene end by 10 bases; junction bases not matched to a gene: 4. Germline assignment: CDR1 GTSNPN and CDR2 SVGIG (reference sequence). This CDR3 is 12 amino acids long. CDR3 nucleotides: TGTGCCTGGAGTGTACAGGGGGGGGTAGCTTTCTTT. Translation: CAWSVQGGVAFF.

At least ten counts were recorded for this clonotype. This chain links TRBV10-3 with TRBJ2-7; TRBD2 matches 7 bases. Germline CDR1 reads ENHRY; CDR2 reads SYGVKD. This CDR3 is built from 15 residues. Losses at the gene ends were 6 bases for V and 0 bases for J; bases not matched to a gene: 8. CDR3 coding DNA: TGTGCCATCAGACTTACTAGCGACCCCTCCTACGAGCAGTACTTC. Its protein is CAIRLTSDPSYEQYF.

This clonotype was counted many times. This sequence joins TRBV12-5 and TRBJ1-1; the match to TRBD1 covers 7 bases. The V gene's germline CDR1 is LGHNT and CDR2 FRNRAP. The CDR3 consists of 13 residues. Germline trimming cut 6 bases from V and 1 base from J; bases unmatched to any gene: 2. CDR3 bases: TGTGCTAGTGGCGGGACAGCGAACACTGAAGCTTTCTTT. This sequence encodes CASGGTANTEAFF.

This clonotype was seen many times. This chain joins TRBV15 and TRBJ1-2; 8 bases align to TRBD1. V gave up 7 bases and J gave up 2 bases; unmatched junction bases: 18. This CDR3 spans 18 amino acids. Germline V gives CDR1 LNHNV, CDR2 YYDKDF (reference sequence). The CDR3 is CATKPTGGIRSGNYGYTF. The CDR3 bases are TGTGCCACCAAACCAACAGGGGGGATTCGGAGTGGGAACTATGGCTACACCTTC. The complete variable domain, with remaining parts taken from reference TRBV15 and TRBJ1-2, reads DAMVIQNPRYQVTQFGKPVTLSCSQTLNHNVMYWYQQKSSQAPKLLFHYYDKDFNNEADTPDNFQSRRPNTSFCFLDIRSPGLGDTAMYLCATKPTGGIRSGNYGYTFGSGTRLTVV.

This clonotype was seen once. The genes are TRBV29-1 and TRBJ2-7, with TRBD1 identical over 7 bases. The ends lost 0 bases at V and 0 bases at J; junction bases unmatched: 5. Germline V gene data show CDR1 as SQVTM and CDR2 as ANQGSEA. The CDR3 is made up of 15 amino acids. CDR3 sequence (DNA): TGCAGCGTTGAAGATGGGGGACAGAGCTCCTACGAGCAGTACTTC. This sequence encodes CSVEDGGQSSYEQYF.

Many counts were recorded for this clonotype. The chain combines TRBV11-2 with TRBJ2-6; 13 nucleotides line up with TRBD2. The germline gives CDR1 SGHAT, CDR2 FQNNGV. The trim removed 5 bases at V and 2 bases at J, leaving 6 bases unmatched. The CDR3 spans 18 residues. The CDR3 nucleotides are TGTGCCAGCAGCGTAGGACTAGCGGGAGAACCTGGGGCCAACGTCCTGACTTTC. Its protein is CASSVGLAGEPGANVLTF.

This clonotype came up many times. The CDR3 sequence is CATSPRDSHNSPLHF. The DNA for the CDR3 is TGTGCCACCAGTCCCCGGGACAGCCATAATTCACCCCTCCACTTT. The rearrangement joins TRBV15 to TRBJ1-6, with 7 nucleotides matching TRBD1. This CDR3 is 15 amino acids long. Per the germline V gene, CDR1 is LNHNV and CDR2 is YYDKDF (reference sequence). Unmatched junction bases numbered 7, after V lost 6 bases and J lost 5 bases.

This clonotype was counted many times. The chain combines TRBV6-1 with TRBJ2-5; D may correspond to TRBD1 or TRBD2 (7 bases each). V was shortened by 2 bases and J by 5 bases, with 12 bases between the two germline ends. Germline lookup yields CDR1 MNHNS and CDR2 SASEGT. The CDR3 runs 14 residues. This CDR3 is CASSEYRGGETQYF. In DNA form, the CDR3 reads TGTGCCAGCAGTGAATACAGGGGAGGGGAGACCCAGTACTTC.

This clonotype has only one observation. This chain connects TRBV20-1 to TRBJ2-7; 10 nucleotides match TRBD2. The germline V gene encodes CDR1 DFQATT and CDR2 SNEGSKA (reference sequence). The CDR3 is made up of 15 amino acids. V shed 3 bases and J 0 bases; nucleotides not matched to a gene: 5. The CDR3 nucleotides are TGCAGTGCTAGCTTACTAGCGGGAAGCTCCTACGAGCAGTACTTC. Protein sequence: CSASLLAGSSYEQYF.

This clonotype was observed at least ten times. The rearrangement joins TRBV9 to TRBJ2-5; D remains ambiguous. CDR3 length: 14 amino acids. Germline-derived CDR1 and CDR2 are SGDLS and YYNGEE. V gave up 0 bases and J gave up 1 base, with 7 bases separating them. The CDR3 coding sequence is TGTGCCAGCAGCGTAGCGGGCGCCCAAGAGACCCAGTACTTC. This sequence encodes CASSVAGAQETQYF. Combining the CDR3 with reference TRBV9 and TRBJ2-5 gives the whole variable domain DSGVTQTPKHLITATGQRVTLRCSPRSGDLSVYWYQQSLDQGLQFLIQYYNGEERAKGNILERFSAQQFPDLHSELNLSSLELGDSALYFCASSVAGAQETQYFGPGTRLLVL.

This clonotype was seen many times. This rearrangement joins TRBV12-3 or TRBV12-4 to TRBJ1-1; D gene uncertain. CDR3 size: 11 residues. V lost 3 bases to trimming and J lost 4 bases, with 3 bases between them. The CDR3 loop is CASSLSTEAFF. CDR3 DNA sequence: TGTGCCAGCAGTTTGAGCACTGAAGCTTTCTTT.